These 2 T cell receptor beta chains originate from one sample sequenced in a study of T cells in Graves' hyperthyroidism and ophthalmopathy. TCR beta CDR3 sequences were amplified from RNA transcripts. The HTBI primer set drove a first-round RT-PCR of the TCR CDR3. Using its own MiXCR run on the multiplex PCR reads, TCRdb lists one record per CDR3 protein. This sample carries 250,000 to 300,000 distinct CDR3 sequences, around 20% of them seen once, and the ten largest clones take approximately 35%. Material for sequencing was blood. The receptors originated from a man in his fifties with Graves' ophthalmopathy.

There are a few counts of this clonotype. The rearrangement links TRBV9 to TRBJ1-5; D ambiguous. Deletions cut 0 bases from V and 0 bases from J, with 7 bases between. The CDR3 has 15 amino acids. The V gene's germline CDR1 is SGDLS and CDR2 YYNGEE. The CDR3 loop reads CASSVAGNSNQPQHF. CDR3 bases: TGTGCCAGCAGCGTAGCGGGGAATAGCAATCAGCCCCAGCATTTT.

Many counts were recorded for this clonotype. The chain carries TRBV11-2 and TRBJ2-1, with TRBD2 matching 11 bases. Germline assignment: CDR1 SGHAT and CDR2 FQNNGV. The ends lost 3 bases at V and 0 bases at J; junction bases unmatched: 7. The CDR3 contains 18 residues. In nucleotides, the CDR3 is TGTGCCAGCAGCTTCAAGGGGACTAGCGGTAGCTCCTACAATGAGCAGTTCTTC. The encoded protein is CASSFKGTSGSSYNEQFF.